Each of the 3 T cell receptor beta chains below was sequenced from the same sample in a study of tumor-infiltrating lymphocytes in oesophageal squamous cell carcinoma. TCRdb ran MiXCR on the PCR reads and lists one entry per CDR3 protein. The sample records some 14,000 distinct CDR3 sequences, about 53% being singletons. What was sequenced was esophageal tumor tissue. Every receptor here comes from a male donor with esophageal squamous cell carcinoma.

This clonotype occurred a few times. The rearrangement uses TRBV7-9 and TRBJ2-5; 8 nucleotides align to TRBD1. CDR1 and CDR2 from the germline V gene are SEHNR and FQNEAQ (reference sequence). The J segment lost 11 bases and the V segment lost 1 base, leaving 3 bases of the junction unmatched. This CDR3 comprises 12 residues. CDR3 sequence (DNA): TGTGCCAGCAGCTTAGAGGACAGGGATCAGTACTTC. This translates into CASSLEDRDQYF. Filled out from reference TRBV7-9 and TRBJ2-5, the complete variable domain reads DTGVSQNPRHKITKRGQNVTFRCDPISEHNRLYWYRQTLGQGPEFLTYFQNEAQLEKSRLLSDRFSAERPKGSFSTLEIQRTEQGDSAMYLCASSLEDRDQYFGPGTRLLVL.

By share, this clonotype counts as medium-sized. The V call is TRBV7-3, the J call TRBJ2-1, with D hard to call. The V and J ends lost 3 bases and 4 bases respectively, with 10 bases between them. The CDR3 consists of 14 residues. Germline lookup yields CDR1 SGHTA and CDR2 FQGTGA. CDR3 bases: TGTGCCAGCAGCTTGGGGTCCAGATACAATGAGCAGTTCTTC. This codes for CASSLGSRYNEQFF.

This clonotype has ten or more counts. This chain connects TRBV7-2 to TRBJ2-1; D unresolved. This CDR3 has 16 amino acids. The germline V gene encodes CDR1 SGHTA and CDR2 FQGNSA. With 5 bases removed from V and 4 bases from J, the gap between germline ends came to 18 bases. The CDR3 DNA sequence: TGTGCCAGCAGCCCCCCCGTCACTCGCCTGTACAATGAGCAGTTCTTC. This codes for CASSPPVTRLYNEQFF.